What follows are 17 T cell receptor beta chains derived from one specimen sequenced in a study of control samples from healthy donors and cancer patients. Generated by immunoSEQ multiplex PCR, the TCRdb table keeps only in-frame clones and is missing some. The sample lists hundreds of thousands of clones; over 75% were seen once. The sequenced sample consisted of PBMCs. These receptors were taken from a man in his forties with head and neck cancer.

The chain links TRBV5-6 to TRBJ1-1; the D is unclear. With 4 bases removed from V and 6 bases from J, the gap between germline ends came to 10 bases. Germline V gene data show CDR1 as SGHDT and CDR2 as YYEEEE. This CDR3 has 12 residues. CDR3 DNA: TGTGCCAGCAGCCTGACGGTCGCTGAAGCTTTCTTT. This translates into CASSLTVAEAFF.

This sequence joins TRBV6-1 and TRBJ1-2, with 8 bases fitting TRBD1. The CDR3 consists of 15 residues. Germline-derived CDR1 and CDR2 are MNHNS and SASEGT. V shed 3 bases, J shed 6 bases, and the junction held 9 bases outside the gene matches. CDR3 amino acids: CASSDGRTGRDGYTF. The DNA of the CDR3 is TGTGCCAGCAGTGATGGAAGGACAGGGAGGGATGGCTACACCTTC.

The V call is TRBV4-3, the J call TRBJ1-4, with D maybe TRBD1 (6 bases). Germline assignment: CDR1 LGHNA and CDR2 YSLEER. The CDR3 is made up of 19 amino acids. V lost 0 bases, J lost 7 bases, and 24 bases lay in between. The CDR3: CASSQDWGQGPAATEKLFF. The CDR3, as DNA: TGCGCCAGCAGCCAAGATTGGGGCCAGGGGCCAGCGGCTACTGAAAAACTGTTTTTT.

This CDR3 reads CASSQGDEQYF. DNA for the CDR3: TGTGCCAGCAGCCAAGGTGACGAGCAGTACTTC. V is TRBV13 and J is TRBJ2-7; D remains unclear. The CDR3 is 11 amino acids. Germline assignment: CDR1 PRHDT and CDR2 FYEKMQ (reference sequence). V dropped 5 bases and J dropped 5 bases, with 7 bases sitting between them. The whole variable domain, filled in from reference TRBV13 and TRBJ2-7, reads AAGVIQSPRHLIKEKRETATLKCYPIPRHDTVYWYQQGPGQDPQFLISFYEKMQSDKGSIPDRFSAQQFSDYHSELNMSSLELGDSALYFCASSQGDEQYFGPGTRLTVT.

The chain joins TRBV28 to TRBJ2-7, with unresolved D. Germline CDR1 MDHEN, CDR2 SYDVKM. The V end lost 5 bases, the J end lost 4 bases, and 21 bases lay between the germline ends. CDR3 length: 16 residues. The CDR3 sequence is CASSPAGFPQVYEQYF. CDR3 DNA: TGTGCCAGCAGTCCCGCTGGTTTCCCCCAAGTGTACGAGCAGTACTTC.

The chain uses TRBV27 and TRBJ2-3, with D perhaps TRBD2 (6 bases). V lost 7 bases and J lost 2, with 16 bases in between. The CDR3 runs to 15 residues. CDR1 and CDR2 from the germline V gene are MNHEY and SMNVEV (reference sequence). CDR3 bases: TGTGCCAGCATCAGTGGGGGAGGAGTCACAGATACGCAGTATTTT. Protein product: CASISGGGVTDTQYF.

The chain's CDR3 is CASSPDSSSYNSPLHF. Here the CDR3 DNA reads TGCGCCAGCAGCCCGGACTCGAGCTCCTATAATTCACCCCTCCACTTT. This chain joins TRBV5-1 and TRBJ1-6; D is ambiguous. V lost 4 bases and J 0 bases, leaving 11 bases between the germline ends. CDR1 and CDR2 from the germline V gene are SGHRS and YFSETQ. The CDR3 is made up of 16 amino acids.

The genes are TRBV6-5 and TRBJ2-7, with D perhaps matching TRBD1 or TRBD2 (5 bases each). The CDR3 runs 15 residues. CDR1 and CDR2 from the germline V gene are MNHEY and SVGAGI. Trimming removed 6 bases from V and 1 base from J, with 16 bases in between. This chain's CDR3 is CASSDPRDGSYEQYF. DNA of the CDR3: TGTGCCAGCAGCGATCCACGGGACGGATCCTACGAGCAGTACTTC.

The chain uses TRBV2 and TRBJ2-5; D is possibly TRBD2 (5 bases). V lost 11 bases to trimming and J lost 4 bases, with 20 bases between them. The CDR3 length is 14 residues. Germline-derived CDR1 and CDR2 are SNHLY and FYNNEI. CDR3 protein: CAEVLRTSSETQYF. The CDR3 DNA reads as TGTGCCGAAGTATTACGTACTAGTTCAGAGACCCAGTACTTC.

This clone appeared a few times. V and J are TRBV5-1 and TRBJ2-7; 9 positions match TRBD2. The V segment lost 2 bases and the J segment 6 bases; nucleotides outside the gene matches: 6. This CDR3 spans 14 amino acids. From germline, CDR1 is SGHRS and CDR2 YFSETQ. CDR3 loop: CASSFLAGVGEQYF. CDR3 in DNA: TGCGCCAGCAGCTTCTTAGCGGGAGTGGGCGAGCAGTACTTC. Combining the CDR3 with reference TRBV5-1 and TRBJ2-7 gives the whole variable domain KAGVTQTPRYLIKTRGQQVTLSCSPISGHRSVSWYQQTPGQGLQFLFEYFSETQRNKGNFPGRFSGRQFSNSRSEMNVSTLELGDSALYLCASSFLAGVGEQYFGPGTRLTVT.

The J gene is TRBJ1-1, the V gene TRBV19, with 9 bases that match TRBD1. CDR1 and CDR2 from the germline V gene are LNHDA and SQIVND (reference sequence). The CDR3 is 13 residues long. V shed 8 bases, J shed 3 bases, and the junction held 4 bases outside the gene matches. CDR3 sequence reads: CASRDREDTEAFF. The CDR3 bases are TGTGCCAGTCGGGACAGGGAGGACACTGAAGCTTTCTTT.

DNA for the CDR3: TGTGCCAGCAGCTTAGGCGCGGACAGGGGGTCGCCCCAGCATTTT. It encodes CASSLGADRGSPQHF. The rearrangement links TRBV5-4 to TRBJ1-5, with 10 bases aligning to TRBD1. After removal of 2 bases from V and 9 bases from J, the junction contained 8 bases not matched to a gene. Germline V gene data show CDR1 as SGHNT and CDR2 as YYREEE (reference sequence). CDR3 length: 15 amino acids.

The V and J genes are TRBV30 and TRBJ1-4, with TRBD1 matching 11 bases. The CDR3 is made up of 15 amino acids. Germline V CDR1 and CDR2: GTSNPN, SVGIG (reference sequence). Trimming cost V 3 bases and J 8 bases; bases outside gene matches: 8. The DNA for the CDR3 is TGTGCCTGGAGGGACGGACAGGGGGCAGGGGAAAAACTGTTTTTT. Protein: CAWRDGQGAGEKLFF.

The CDR3 DNA sequence: TGCGCCAGCAGCCGAAGCGGGGAACCCTACAATGAGCAGTTCTTC. Residues: CASSRSGEPYNEQFF. The chain is built from TRBV4-3 and TRBJ2-1; TRBD2 matches at 7 bases. Trimming took 4 bases from V and 2 from J; bases not matched to a gene: 5. Germline loops: CDR1 LGHNA, CDR2 YSLEER. This CDR3 contains 15 residues.

This chain links TRBV19 with TRBJ2-7; 12 bases match TRBD1. The CDR3 runs 15 residues. Germline CDR1 LNHDA, CDR2 SQIVND (reference sequence). The V segment lost 4 bases and the J segment 4 bases; nucleotides outside the gene matches: 5. CDR3 coding DNA: TGTGCCAGTAGTACAGGGACAGGGGGCATTTACGAGCAGTACTTC. This sequence encodes CASSTGTGGIYEQYF.

The chain carries TRBV4-3 and TRBJ2-3; 10 positions agree with TRBD2. The CDR3 has 18 residues. CDR1 LGHNA and CDR2 YSLEER come from the germline V gene. The J segment lost 0 bases and the V segment lost 4 bases, leaving 10 bases of the junction unmatched. Here the CDR3 reads CASSPASGGDLSTDTQYF. The CDR3 DNA reads TGCGCCAGCAGCCCCGCTAGCGGGGGTGATCTTAGCACAGATACGCAGTATTTT.

The chain is built from TRBV19 and TRBJ2-3; D perhaps matches TRBD2 (6 bases). V gave up 5 bases and J gave up 1 base, with 10 bases separating them. The CDR3 has 14 residues. The V gene's germline CDR1 is LNHDA and CDR2 SQIVND (reference sequence). The CDR3 DNA follows: TGTGCCAGTAGTCCACTAGCTGGCACAGATACGCAGTATTTT. Translating it yields CASSPLAGTDTQYF.